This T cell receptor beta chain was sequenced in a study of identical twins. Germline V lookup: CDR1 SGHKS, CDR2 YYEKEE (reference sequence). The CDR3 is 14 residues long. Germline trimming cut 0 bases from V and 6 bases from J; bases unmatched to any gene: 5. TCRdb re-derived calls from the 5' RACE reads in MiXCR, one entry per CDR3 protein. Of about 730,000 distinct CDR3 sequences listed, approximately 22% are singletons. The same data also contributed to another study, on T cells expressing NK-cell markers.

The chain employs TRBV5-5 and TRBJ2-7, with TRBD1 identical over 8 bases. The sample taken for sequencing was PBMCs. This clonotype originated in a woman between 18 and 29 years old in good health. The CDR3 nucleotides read TGTGCCAGCAGCTTGGCCCTGGACAGGGCCGAGCAGTACTTC. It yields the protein CASSLALDRAEQYF.